The T cell receptor beta chain under discussion was sequenced for a study of OX40 agonist ivuxolimab in advanced cancers. Overall study context: Three patients responded partially, comprising one with hepatocellular carcinoma and two with cutaneous melanoma. General study results and limits: Clonal expansion was seen in CD4+ and CD8+ blood T cells by week 6 at 0.1 to 3.0 mg/kg.

On this clone itself: The antigen is unknown.

Exclusion of a patient followed from autoimmune disease history or systemic immunosuppression. Profiled with immunoSEQ multiplex PCR; TCRdb holds only in-frame clones, not every one. The data show approximately 15,000 clones, about 86% seen once. This sequence was found in an adult with an advanced solid tumor such as melanoma, head and neck, liver or kidney cancer. The sample was CD4+ or CD8+ T cells sorted from blood, taken in a trial of the OX40 agonist ivuxolimab.

The CDR3 sequence: CASRLYRTGSVSSSYEQYF. CDR3 nucleotide sequence: TGCGCCAGCAGACTTTACAGGACAGGGTCAGTTTCATCCTCCTACGAGCAGTACTTC. V usage is TRBV23-1 and J usage is TRBJ2-7; 8 nucleotides match TRBD1. TRBV23-1 is noted as an ORF with a role that remains uncertain. CDR3 length: 19 amino acids. V was pared by 6 bases and J by 0 bases, with 19 bases of the junction left unmatched.